A single T cell receptor (beta chain) is shown here with its context. This sample was included in a study of blood T cell repertoires in COVID-19. Study overall: Specimens from acute and convalescent COVID-19 originated in the United States, Italy and Spain. PBMCs, B-cell-depleted T cells, or T cells were the source of the cDNA or gDNA that made up the material.

Per the original data handling: Nucleated cell number was recorded as an estimate derived from reference gene primer amplification. Profiled with immunoSEQ multiplex PCR; TCRdb holds only in-frame clones, not every one. V and J calls and clone size follow that table, whereas D and trimming were derived from the DNA. The table records over 100,000 clones, 75% to 90% of them present only once. Losses at the gene ends were 2 bases for V and 1 base for J; bases not matched to a gene: 1. The CDR3 spans 15 residues. The germline V gene has CDR1 MNHEY and CDR2 SVGAGI. The sequence came from a man aged 35-49 years with acute or convalescent COVID-19. Sequences were obtained from peripheral blood. The chain employs TRBV6-5 and TRBJ2-2, with 7 bases that match TRBD1. The CDR3 loop reads CASSYRQGNTGELFF. CDR3 in DNA: TGTGCCAGCAGTTACAGACAGGGGAACACCGGGGAGCTGTTTTTT.